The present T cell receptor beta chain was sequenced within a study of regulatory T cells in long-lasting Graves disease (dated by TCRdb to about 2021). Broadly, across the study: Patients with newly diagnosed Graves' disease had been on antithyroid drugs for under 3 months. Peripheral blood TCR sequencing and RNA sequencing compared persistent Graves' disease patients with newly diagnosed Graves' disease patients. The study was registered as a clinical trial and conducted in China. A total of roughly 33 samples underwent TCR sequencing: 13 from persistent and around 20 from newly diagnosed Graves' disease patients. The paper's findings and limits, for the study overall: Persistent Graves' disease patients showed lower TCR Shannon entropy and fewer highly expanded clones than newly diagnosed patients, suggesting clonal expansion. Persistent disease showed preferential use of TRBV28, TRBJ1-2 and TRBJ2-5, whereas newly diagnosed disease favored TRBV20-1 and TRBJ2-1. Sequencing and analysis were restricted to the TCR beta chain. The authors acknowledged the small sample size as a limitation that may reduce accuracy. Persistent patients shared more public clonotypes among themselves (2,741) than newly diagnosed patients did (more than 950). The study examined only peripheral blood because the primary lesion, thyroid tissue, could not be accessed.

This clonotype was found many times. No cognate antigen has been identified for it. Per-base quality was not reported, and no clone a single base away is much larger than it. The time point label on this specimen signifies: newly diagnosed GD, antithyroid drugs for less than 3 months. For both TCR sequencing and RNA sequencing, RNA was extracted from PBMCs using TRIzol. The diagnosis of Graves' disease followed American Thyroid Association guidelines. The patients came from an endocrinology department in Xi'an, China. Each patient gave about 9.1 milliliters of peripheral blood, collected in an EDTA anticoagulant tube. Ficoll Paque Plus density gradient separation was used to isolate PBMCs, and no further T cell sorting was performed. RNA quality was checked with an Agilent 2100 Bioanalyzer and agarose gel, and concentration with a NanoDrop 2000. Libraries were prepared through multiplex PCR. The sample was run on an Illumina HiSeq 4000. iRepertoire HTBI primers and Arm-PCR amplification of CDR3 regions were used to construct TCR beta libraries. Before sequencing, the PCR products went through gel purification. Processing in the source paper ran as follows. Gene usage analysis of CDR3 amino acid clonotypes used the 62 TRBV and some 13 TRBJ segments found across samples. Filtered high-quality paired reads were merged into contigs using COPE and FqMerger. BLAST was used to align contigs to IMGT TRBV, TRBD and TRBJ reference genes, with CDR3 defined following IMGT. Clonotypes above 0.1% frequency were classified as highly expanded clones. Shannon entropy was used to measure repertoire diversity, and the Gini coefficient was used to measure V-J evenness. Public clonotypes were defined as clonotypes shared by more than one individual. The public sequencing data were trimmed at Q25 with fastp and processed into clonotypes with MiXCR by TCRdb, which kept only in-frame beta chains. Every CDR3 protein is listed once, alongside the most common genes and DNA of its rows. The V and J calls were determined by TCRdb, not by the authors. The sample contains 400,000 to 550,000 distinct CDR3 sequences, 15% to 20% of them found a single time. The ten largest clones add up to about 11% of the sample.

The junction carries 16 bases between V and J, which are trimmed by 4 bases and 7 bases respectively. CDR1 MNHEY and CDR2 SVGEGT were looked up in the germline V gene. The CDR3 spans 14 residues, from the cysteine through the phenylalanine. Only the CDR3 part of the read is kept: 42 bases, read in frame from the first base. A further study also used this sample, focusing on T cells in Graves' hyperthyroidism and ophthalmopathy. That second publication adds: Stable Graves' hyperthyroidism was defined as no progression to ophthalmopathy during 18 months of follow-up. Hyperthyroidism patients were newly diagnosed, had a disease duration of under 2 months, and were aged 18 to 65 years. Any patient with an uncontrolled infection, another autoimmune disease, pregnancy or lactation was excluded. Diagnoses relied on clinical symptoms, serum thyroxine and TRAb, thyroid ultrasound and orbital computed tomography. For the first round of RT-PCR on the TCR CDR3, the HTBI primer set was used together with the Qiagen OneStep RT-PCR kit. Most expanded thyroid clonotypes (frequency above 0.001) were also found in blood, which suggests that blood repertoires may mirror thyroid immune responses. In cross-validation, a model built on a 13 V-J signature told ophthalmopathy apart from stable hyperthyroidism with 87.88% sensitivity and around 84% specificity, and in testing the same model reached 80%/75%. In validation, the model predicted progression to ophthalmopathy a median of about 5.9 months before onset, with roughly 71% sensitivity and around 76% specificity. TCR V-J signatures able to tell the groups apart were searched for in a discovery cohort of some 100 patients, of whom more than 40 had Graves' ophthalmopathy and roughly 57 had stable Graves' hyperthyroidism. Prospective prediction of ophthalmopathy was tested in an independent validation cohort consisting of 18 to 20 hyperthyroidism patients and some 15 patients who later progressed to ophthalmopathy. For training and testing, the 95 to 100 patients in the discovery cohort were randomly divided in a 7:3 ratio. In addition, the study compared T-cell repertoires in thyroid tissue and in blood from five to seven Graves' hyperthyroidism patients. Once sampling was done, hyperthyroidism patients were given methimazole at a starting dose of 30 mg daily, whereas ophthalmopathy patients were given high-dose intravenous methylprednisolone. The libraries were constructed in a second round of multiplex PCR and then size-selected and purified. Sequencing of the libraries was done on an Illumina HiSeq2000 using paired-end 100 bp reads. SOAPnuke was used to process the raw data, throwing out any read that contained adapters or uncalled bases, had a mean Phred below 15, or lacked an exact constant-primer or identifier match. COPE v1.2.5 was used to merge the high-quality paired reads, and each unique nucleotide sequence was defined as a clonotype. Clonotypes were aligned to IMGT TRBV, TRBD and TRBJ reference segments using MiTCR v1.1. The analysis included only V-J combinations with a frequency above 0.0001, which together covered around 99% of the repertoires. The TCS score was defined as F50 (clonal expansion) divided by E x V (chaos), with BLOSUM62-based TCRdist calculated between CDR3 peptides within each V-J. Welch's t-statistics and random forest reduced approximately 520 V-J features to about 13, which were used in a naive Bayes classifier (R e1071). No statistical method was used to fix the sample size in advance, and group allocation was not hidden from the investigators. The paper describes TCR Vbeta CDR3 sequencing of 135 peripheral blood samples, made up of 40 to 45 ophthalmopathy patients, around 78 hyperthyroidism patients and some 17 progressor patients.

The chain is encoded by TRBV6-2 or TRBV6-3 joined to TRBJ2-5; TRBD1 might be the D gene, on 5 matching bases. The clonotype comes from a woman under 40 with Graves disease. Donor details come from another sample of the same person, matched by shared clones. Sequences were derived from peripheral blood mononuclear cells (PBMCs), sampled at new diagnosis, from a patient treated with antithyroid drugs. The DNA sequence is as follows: TGTGCCAGCAGTTCGGATTGGGGCAGAGGGACCCAGTACTTC. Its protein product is CASSSDWGRGTQYF.